This T cell receptor (beta chain) came from a study of T cell responses to AZD1222 COVID-19 vaccine. Method: immunoSEQ multiplex PCR; TCRdb's copy keeps in-frame clones and lacks some. The sample has 60,000 to 90,000 clones; more than 60% are singletons. This receptor was taken from an adult who received the MenACWY meningococcal vaccine as a control. Sequencing was performed on peripheral blood, taken 28 days after the second dose of the MenACWY control vaccine.

The CDR3 nucleotides are TGTGCCAGCGGTCAGGGGTCTGGGGACACCATATATTTT. It translates to CASGQGSGDTIYF. This sequence joins TRBV6-6 and TRBJ1-3; D might be TRBD1 (6 bases). CDR3 size: 13 residues. Trimming took off 8 bases at V and 8 bases at J, with 16 bases between the two ends. Germline CDR1 and CDR2: MNHNY and SVGAGI (reference sequence).